A single sample gave rise to the 9 T cell receptor beta chains below, sequenced in a study of CD8 T cells in ankylosing spondylitis (dated by TCRdb to the late 2010s). Library construction relied on 5' RACE. The sequencer listed for this sample is Illumina HiSeq 2500. TCRdb passed the public sequencing reads through fastp at Q25 and MiXCR, retaining productive beta sequences. For every CDR3 protein sequence, its rows merge into one entry that carries the most common genes and DNA. The sample table shows around 300,000 distinct CDR3 sequences, and about 15% are seen once. 0.95% to 1.4% of the sample lies in the top ten. The specimen was blood, either unsorted or a sorted T cell fraction (not recorded which). These receptors were taken from a male donor with ankylosing spondylitis or in good health (not recorded which).

The rearrangement links TRBV11-2 to TRBJ2-5; 9 bases fit TRBD2. J lost 2 bases, V lost 2 bases, and 9 bases had no gene match. Germline CDR1 SGHAT, CDR2 FQNNGV. CDR3 length: 17 residues. The CDR3 protein is CASSLRGTSPIQETQYF. CDR3 DNA: TGTGCCAGCAGCTTACGCGGGACTAGCCCTATACAAGAGACCCAGTACTTC.

The J gene is TRBJ1-2, the V gene TRBV30; D remains unclear. The germline CDR1 and CDR2 sequences are GTSNPN and SVGIG (reference sequence). The CDR3 consists of 14 residues. V gave up 2 bases and J gave up 4 bases, with 14 bases separating them. CDR3 nucleotides: TGTGCCTGGAGTTCAGCCGAGCGGGGCTATGGCTACACCTTC. It codes for CAWSSAERGYGYTF. The complete variable domain, with remaining parts taken from reference TRBV30 and TRBJ1-2, reads SQTIHQWPATLVQPVGSPLSLECTVEGTSNPNLYWYRQAAGRGLQLLFYSVGIGQISSEVPQNLSASRPQDRQFILSSKKLLLSDSGFYLCAWSSAERGYGYTFGSGTRLTVV.

This clonotype was found a few times. The J gene is TRBJ1-1, the V gene TRBV15, with D unresolved. This CDR3 has 13 amino acids. Germline values: CDR1 LNHNV, CDR2 YYDKDF (reference sequence). V was pared by 0 bases and J by 0 bases, with 2 bases between. The CDR3 protein is CATSRELNTEAFF. CDR3 bases: TGTGCCACCAGCAGAGAACTGAACACTGAAGCTTTCTTT.

This rearrangement joins TRBV29-1 to TRBJ2-7, with D perhaps assigned TRBD1 or TRBD2 (5 bases each). V was cut by 2 bases and J by 7 bases, with 12 bases left in between. This CDR3 spans 12 amino acids. The germline V gene has CDR1 SQVTM and CDR2 ANQGSEA. CDR3 DNA: TGCAGCGTTGAACAGGGATCGGGAGAGCAGTACTTC. It is translated as CSVEQGSGEQYF.

This clonotype was seen only a few times. The chain employs TRBV5-1 and TRBJ2-3; D is possibly TRBD2 (6 bases). CDR1 and CDR2 from the germline V gene are SGHRS and YFSETQ. CDR3 length: 15 residues. V shed 3 bases and J shed 1 base, with 12 bases lying between them. This CDR3 reads CASSSLGGGTDTQYF. DNA of the CDR3: TGCGCCAGCAGCTCCCTGGGCGGGGGCACAGATACGCAGTATTTT.

The J gene is TRBJ2-5, the V gene TRBV5-1, with D possibly being TRBD2 (5 bases). V gave up 3 bases and J gave up 0 bases, with 6 bases separating them. Looked up from germline, CDR1 is SGHRS and CDR2 is YFSETQ. This CDR3 comprises 13 residues. The CDR3 spells CASSSDYQETQYF. In nucleotides, the CDR3 is TGCGCCAGCAGCTCGGACTACCAAGAGACCCAGTACTTC.

The chain employs TRBV5-1 and TRBJ2-7, with TRBD2 identical over 11 bases. Germline V CDR1 and CDR2: SGHRS, YFSETQ. V gave up 2 bases and J gave up 1 base; unmatched junction bases: 5. CDR3 length: 16 residues. CDR3 bases: TGCGCCAGCAGCTTACTAGCGGGAGTAGGGTCCTACGAGCAGTACTTC. Encoded protein: CASSLLAGVGSYEQYF.

This clonotype was recorded a few times. The chain combines TRBV9 with TRBJ1-1, with unresolved D. From germline, CDR1 is SGDLS and CDR2 YYNGEE. The V gene lost 3 bases and the J gene lost 0 bases, with 6 bases spanning the gap. The CDR3 totals 13 residues. Here the CDR3 DNA reads TGTGCCAGCAGCGAAAGGGTGAACACTGAAGCTTTCTTT. Encoded protein: CASSERVNTEAFF.

The chain has TRBV7-2 and TRBJ1-4; TRBD1 agrees at 7 bases. This CDR3 comprises 15 residues. The germline gives CDR1 SGHTA, CDR2 FQGNSA. V lost 4 bases, J lost 0 bases, and 2 bases stayed unmatched. CDR3 nucleotides: TGTGCCAGCAGCTGGCAGGGGGCAACTAATGAAAAACTGTTTTTT. Its protein is CASSWQGATNEKLFF.